This entry features one TCR beta chain sequence. Its antigen remains unidentified. No base qualities exist here, and no much larger clone lies one base off it. Sequencing used an Illumina HiSeq 1500. Through fastp at Q25 and MiXCR, TCRdb rebuilt clones from the public reads, retaining in-frame beta chains. Every distinct CDR3 protein forms one entry, paired with its most common genes and DNA. The sample table records around 530,000 distinct CDR3 sequences; less than 30% of these occur just once. The ten biggest clones cover roughly an eighth of the sample. The record originates from a study of T cell repertoires in cytomegalovirus infection (dated by TCRdb to about 2019). About the full investigation: Donor HLA type was relevant to the analysis, as public TCR beta signatures indicated carriage of CMV infection together with the matching HLA type.

Study-wide findings and limitations: In both this cohort and an independent roughly 330-donor cohort, the cumulative frequency of public TCR beta family members distinguished carriers of CMV infection plus the relevant HLA type. The ex vivo response was dominated by HLA-C-restricted CMV-specific TCR beta clonotypes, and the single most frequent clonotype in two of eight donors was supplied by these HLA-C-restricted clonotypes.

CDR1 MNHNS and CDR2 SASEGT were looked up in the germline V gene. The CDR3 holds 14 amino acids from the cysteine to the phenylalanine. Of all the DNA, just the CDR3 is kept, 42 bases in frame from base 1. Cut back by 5 bases and 4 bases, the V and J ends lie 14 bases apart. The chain was built from TRBV6-1 and TRBJ1-1, with the D gene uncertain. Sequencing was carried out using PBMCs. This clonotype was obtained from a human donor in good health (CMV status not recorded). Some clones in this sample may be carry-over from other donors' samples. CDR3 reads: CASSQTRPGTEAFF. Read as DNA, the sequence is TGTGCCAGCAGTCAGACACGGCCCGGCACTGAAGCTTTCTTT.